This T cell receptor (beta chain) was captured in a study of CD8 T cells in Susac syndrome. CD8+ and CD4+ T cells taken from blood had their TCR beta sequenced. The individuals used as controls were healthy donors who had been matched for both age and sex. cDNA came from around 0.5 to 1 ug RNA primed by random hexamers. The method of amplification for TCR beta CDR3 was immunoSEQ multiplex PCR, covering 54 Vbeta and 13 Jbeta. TCRdb reanalysed the immunoSEQ multiplex PCR reads using MiXCR and keeps one entry per CDR3 protein. This sample yields roughly 50,000 distinct CDR3 sequences, of which 80% to 95% are seen a single time; roughly 0.4% belongs to the top ten. This receptor was identified in a human donor in good health. Sequencing input: CD8+ T cells from PBMCs.

CDR3 residues: CASSTGGSNQPQHF. DNA for the CDR3: TGTGCCAGCAGCACGGGGGGTAGCAATCAGCCCCAGCATTTT. The rearrangement uses TRBV5-6 and TRBJ1-5; weak D call: TRBD1 (5 bases). The CDR3 totals 14 residues. With 4 bases removed from V and 0 bases from J, the gap between germline ends came to 8 bases. CDR1 and CDR2 (germline): SGHDT, YYEEEE. The full variable domain, in which reference TRBV5-6 and TRBJ1-5 provide the parts outside the CDR3, is DAGVTQSPTHLIKTRGQQVTLRCSPKSGHDTVSWYQQALGQGPQFIFQYYEEEERQRGNFPDRFSGHQFPNYSSELNVNALLLGDSALYLCASSTGGSNQPQHFGDGTRLSIL.